Presented here are 9 T cell receptor beta chains from one specimen sequenced in a study of T cells in localized non-small cell lung cancer. Assay: immunoSEQ multiplex PCR; the TCRdb copy retains only in-frame clones and omits some. This sample has 45,000 to 60,000 clones, with approximately 90% found just once. This specimen consisted of PBMCs, obtained before any cancer treatment. These receptors were obtained from a man aged 40 to 70 with stage II lung adenocarcinoma.

This chain links TRBV9 with TRBJ2-3, with 11 bases that match TRBD1. Germline trimming cut 3 bases from V and 4 bases from J; bases unmatched to any gene: 10. Per germline, CDR1 SGDLS and CDR2 YYNGEE. This CDR3 has 17 amino acids. The CDR3 nucleotides are TGTGCCAGCAGCGAGGACAGGGGGCAAGAGGTTCCAGATACGCAGTATTTT. Translation gives CASSEDRGQEVPDTQYF.

This sequence joins TRBV5-1 and TRBJ2-1; D gene uncertain. V shed 5 bases and J shed 4 bases, with 7 bases lying between them. In germline, CDR1 is SGHRS, CDR2 YFSETQ. This CDR3 comprises 12 residues. The CDR3 region has the DNA TGCGCCAGCAGGGACCAATACAATGAGCAGTTCTTC. Protein: CASRDQYNEQFF.

The chain is built from TRBV7-3 and TRBJ2-1; 9 positions agree with TRBD2. Per germline, CDR1 SGHTA and CDR2 FQGTGA. This CDR3 has 16 amino acids. The V gene end was trimmed by 2 bases and the J gene end by 10 bases; junction bases not matched to a gene: 12. The CDR3 DNA sequence: TGTGCCAGCAGCTTAGGGGGTCTAGCGGGGACGGGAGAGCAGTTCTTC. It encodes CASSLGGLAGTGEQFF.

J is TRBJ2-7 and V is TRBV13; a possible D gene is TRBD1 (5 bases). V lost 0 bases, J lost 6 bases, and 6 bases lay in between. This CDR3 has 12 amino acids. Germline loops: CDR1 PRHDT, CDR2 FYEKMQ (reference sequence). The CDR3 protein is CASSLGRAEQYV. The CDR3, as DNA: TGTGCCAGCAGCTTAGGCAGGGCCGAGCAGTACGTC.

The chain is built from TRBV2 and TRBJ2-7, with D perhaps matching TRBD1 (6 bases). The CDR3 consists of 14 residues. The germline V gene has CDR1 SNHLY and CDR2 FYNNEI. V lost 9 bases and J lost 0, with 15 bases in between. The CDR3 DNA follows: TGTGCCAGTCGAAGACAGGAGAGCTCCTACGAGCAGTACGTC. Translation gives CASRRQESSYEQYV.

This clone was observed once. Additional DNA sequences in this sample encode the identical CDR3. The chain is built from TRBV5-6 and TRBJ1-5, with D unresolved. The germline V and J ends were trimmed by 2 bases and 4 bases, with 4 bases remaining between them. In germline, CDR1 is SGHDT, CDR2 YYEEEE. This CDR3 is built from 12 residues. The DNA for the CDR3 is TGTGCCAGCAGCTTAGGGAATCAGCCCCAGCATTTT. It is translated as CASSLGNQPQHF.

The rearrangement links TRBV5-6 to TRBJ2-3; D unclear. This CDR3 contains 13 residues. CDR1 is SGHDT, CDR2 YYEEEE, per germline. Trimming took 1 base from V and 6 from J, leaving 9 bases between them. CDR3 sequence: CASSLSRWDTQYF. CDR3 bases: TGTGCCAGCAGCTTGTCCCGATGGGATACGCAGTATTTT.

The gene calls are TRBV4-1 and TRBJ1-6; no clear D gene. In germline, CDR1 is MGHRA, CDR2 YSYEKL. V was trimmed by 1 base and J by 9 bases, leaving 13 bases between them. The CDR3 has 15 amino acids. The CDR3 region has the DNA TGCGCCAGCAGCCAAGGGGCAGCCTGGGGTTCACCCCTCCACTTT. This codes for CASSQGAAWGSPLHF.

The rearrangement joins TRBV6-1 to TRBJ2-2, with a possible D match to TRBD2 (6 bases). This CDR3 spans 15 amino acids. Deletions cut 3 bases from V and 4 bases from J, with 12 bases between. Germline loops: CDR1 MNHNS, CDR2 SASEGT. CDR3 coding DNA: TGTGCCAGCAGTGAGGCCCTGGGGGGCACCGGGGAGCTGTTTTTT. This encodes CASSEALGGTGELFF.